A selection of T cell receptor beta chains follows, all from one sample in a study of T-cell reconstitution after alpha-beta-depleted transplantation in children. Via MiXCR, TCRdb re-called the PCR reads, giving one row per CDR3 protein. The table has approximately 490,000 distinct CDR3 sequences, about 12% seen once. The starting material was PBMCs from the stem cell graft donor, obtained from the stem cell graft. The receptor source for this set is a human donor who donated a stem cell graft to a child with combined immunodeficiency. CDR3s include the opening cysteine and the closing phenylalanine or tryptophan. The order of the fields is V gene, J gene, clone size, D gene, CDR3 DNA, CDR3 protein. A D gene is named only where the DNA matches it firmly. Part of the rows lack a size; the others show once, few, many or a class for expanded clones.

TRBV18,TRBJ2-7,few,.,TGTGCCAGCTCCCTTCCGGAGGGCTACGAGCAGTACTTC,CASSLPEGYEQYF
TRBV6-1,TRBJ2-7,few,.,TGTGCCAGCAGGATGACCGACCTCTCCTCCTACGAGCAGTACTTC,CASRMTDLSSYEQYF
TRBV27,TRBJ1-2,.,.,TGTGCCAGCAGACTAAACAGTGTCTATGGCTACACCTTC,CASRLNSVYGYTF
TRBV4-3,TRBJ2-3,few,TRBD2,TGCGCCAGCAGCCAAGATCTAGCGGTTACTAGCACAGATACGCAGTATTTT,CASSQDLAVTSTDTQYF
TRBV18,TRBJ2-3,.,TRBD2,TGTGCCAGCTCACCACCGGTAACTAGCGGGAAGGCAGATACGCAGTATTTT,CASSPPVTSGKADTQYF
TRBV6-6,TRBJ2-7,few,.,TGTGCCAGCAGCGACGACGTATCCTACGAGCAGTACTTC,CASSDDVSYEQYF
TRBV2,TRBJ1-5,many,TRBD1,TGTGCCAGCAGTGGGCAGGGGGCAGGTCAGCCCCAGCATTTT,CASSGQGAGQPQHF
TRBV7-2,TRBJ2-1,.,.,TGTGCCAGCAGCTTAGTAGGGGTCGTTAGGGAGCAGTTCTTC,CASSLVGVVREQFF
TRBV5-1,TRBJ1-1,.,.,TGCGCCAGCAGCTTGGTGGTATCCGGGACTGAAGCTTTCTTT,CASSLVVSGTEAFF
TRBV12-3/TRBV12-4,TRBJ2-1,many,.,TGTGCCAGCAGTTTTCCGACACGGGGGGAGCAGTTCTTC,CASSFPTRGEQFF
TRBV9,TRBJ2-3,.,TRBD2,TGTGCCAGCAGCTCCCCTAGCGGGACCACAGATACGCAGTATTTT,CASSSPSGTTDTQYF
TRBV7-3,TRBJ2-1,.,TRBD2,TGTGCCAGCAGCAGGGGGACTAGCGGCCACAATGAGCAGTTCTTC,CASSRGTSGHNEQFF
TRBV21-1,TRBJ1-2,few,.,TGTGCCAGCAGCAATGACAGGGGGCAAATCTATGGCTACACCTTC,CASSNDRGQIYGYTF
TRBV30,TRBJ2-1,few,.,TGTGCCTGGAGTGTATCTAGGACCATCTACAATGAGCAGTTCTTC,CAWSVSRTIYNEQFF
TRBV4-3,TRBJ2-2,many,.,TGCGCCAGCAGCCAGACCACAGGGAACACCGGGGAGCTGTTTTTT,CASSQTTGNTGELFF
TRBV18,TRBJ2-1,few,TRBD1,TGTGCCAGCTCAAGGGACAGCGAAGCATACAATGAGCAGTTCTTC,CASSRDSEAYNEQFF
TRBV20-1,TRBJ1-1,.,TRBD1,TGCAGTGCTAGTGCCCCTCGCAGGGGGAAATCCTGGGACACTGAAGCTTTCTTT,CSASAPRRGKSWDTEAFF
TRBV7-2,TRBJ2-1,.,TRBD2,TGTGCCAGCAGTTTACCAGCGACATCCATAGGGCTAGCGGGAGGCCGCTACAATGAGCAGTTCTTC,CASSLPATSIGLAGGRYNEQFF
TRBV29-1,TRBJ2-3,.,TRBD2,TGCAGCGCTTTGACTAGCGGAGATCTCACAGATACGCAGTATTTT,CSALTSGDLTDTQYF
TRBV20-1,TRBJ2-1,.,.,TGCAGTGCTAGATCAGGACAACAATACAATGAGCAGTTCTTC,CSARSGQQYNEQFF
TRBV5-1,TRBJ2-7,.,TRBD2,TGCGCCAGCAGCTTGGTAGCGGGAGGGGCTGATGCGGAGCAGTACTTC,CASSLVAGGADAEQYF
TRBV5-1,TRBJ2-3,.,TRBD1,TGCGCCAGCAGCTTGGACGGGACAGGAGGCACAGATACGCAGTATTTT,CASSLDGTGGTDTQYF
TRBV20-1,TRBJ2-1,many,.,TGCAGTGCTAAGAGGGGGGCAGAATACAATGAGCAGTTCTTC,CSAKRGAEYNEQFF
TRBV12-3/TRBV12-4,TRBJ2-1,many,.,TGTGCCAGCAGTTTTGGATCCGACGTAGGGTTCTTC,CASSFGSDVGFF
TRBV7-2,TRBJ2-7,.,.,TGTGCCAGCAGCCACAGAGATAACTCCTACGAGCAGTACTTC,CASSHRDNSYEQYF
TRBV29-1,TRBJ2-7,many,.,TGCAGCGTTGGAGGACAGACCTACGAGCAGTACTTC,CSVGGQTYEQYF
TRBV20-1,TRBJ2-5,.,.,TGCAGTGCTAGACACCAGGGGACCCAGTACTTC,CSARHQGTQYF
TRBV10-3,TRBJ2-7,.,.,TGTGCCATCAGTGAGTATCAGGACGGAACCTACGAGCAGTACTTC,CAISEYQDGTYEQYF
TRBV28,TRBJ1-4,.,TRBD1,TGTGCCAGCACGTGGGACAGGGTAAATGAAAAACTGTTTTTT,CASTWDRVNEKLFF
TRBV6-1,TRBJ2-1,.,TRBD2,TGTGCCAGCAGGGACCGGAGGGGCGGGAGGGCCCTTGAGCAGTTCTTC,CASRDRRGGRALEQFF
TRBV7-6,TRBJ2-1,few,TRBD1,TGTGCCAGCAGCCCAAGGGGACAGAGCAATGAGCAGTTCTTC,CASSPRGQSNEQFF
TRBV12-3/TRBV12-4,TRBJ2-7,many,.,TGTGCCAGCAGCTTGTTGGCAGGTTACTCCTACGAGCAGTACTTC,CASSLLAGYSYEQYF
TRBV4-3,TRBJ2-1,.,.,TGCGCCAGCAGCCGATCTGGCCTGTTCGCACACAATGAGCAGTTCTTC,CASSRSGLFAHNEQFF
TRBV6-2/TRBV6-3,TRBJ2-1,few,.,TGTGCCAGCAGTTACTATGGGGGGGAGCAGTTCTTC,CASSYYGGEQFF
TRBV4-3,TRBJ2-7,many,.,TGCGCCAGCAGCCAAGGATGGGACATCCCAAAATACTCCTACGAGCAGTACTTC,CASSQGWDIPKYSYEQYF
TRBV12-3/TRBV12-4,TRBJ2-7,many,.,TGTGCCAGCAGTTTAGGGGAGCCCGCCTACGAGCAGTACTTC,CASSLGEPAYEQYF
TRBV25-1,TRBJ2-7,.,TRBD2,TGTGCCGCCCGGGGGGTTTCCTACGAGCAGTACTTC,CAARGVSYEQYF
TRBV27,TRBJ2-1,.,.,TGTGCCAGCAGGGACAGGGGTTCTAGCGGGGCCTCCTACAATGAGCAGTTCTTC,CASRDRGSSGASYNEQFF
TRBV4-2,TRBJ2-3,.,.,TGTGCCAGCAGCCAAGGAAATTTAGATACGCAGTATTTT,CASSQGNLDTQYF
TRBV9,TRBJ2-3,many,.,TGTGCCAGCGCCCGCGGGGCTAGCACAGATACGCAGTATTTT,CASARGASTDTQYF
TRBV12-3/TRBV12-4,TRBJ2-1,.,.,TGTGCCAGCAGTTTAGGGCGGGTTGGTGTCTACAATGAGCAGTTCTTC,CASSLGRVGVYNEQFF